Below are 31 T cell receptor beta chains sequenced from a single sample in a study of shared clonotypes between healthy human individuals. Repertoires were generated with immunoSEQ multiplex PCR, while TCRdb's copy carries only in-frame clones and drops some. The table lists millions of clones, around nine tenths of them singletons, with roughly 0.13% in the top ten. Source material: naive CD4+ T cells sorted from blood. Documented subset: CD45RA+ positively selected. The receptors here all came from a man aged 18 to 30 in good health.

This clone was observed once. This chain joins TRBV19 and TRBJ1-5; 7 nucleotides agree with TRBD1. The V gene's germline CDR1 is LNHDA and CDR2 SQIVND (reference sequence). J lost 7 bases, V lost 3 bases, and 6 bases had no gene match. CDR3 length equals 14 residues. Written as DNA, the CDR3 is TGTGCCAGTAGTATTGACAGGGAAGGGCAGCCCCAGCATTTT. Protein sequence: CASSIDREGQPQHF.

The chain joins TRBV6-5 to TRBJ1-4; D gene uncertain. CDR1 and CDR2 from the germline V gene are MNHEY and SVGAGI. V lost 0 bases to trimming and J lost 8 bases, with 16 bases between them. The CDR3 loop spans 16 amino acids. Written as DNA, the CDR3 is TGTGCCAGCAGTTACTCGTTCGAGGAGGGATACGAAAAACTGTTTTTT. Protein: CASSYSFEEGYEKLFF.

The rearrangement joins TRBV5-5 to TRBJ1-4; D might be TRBD1 (5 bases). V was trimmed by 5 bases and J by 6 bases, leaving 17 bases between them. The CDR3 consists of 15 residues. Germline V lookup: CDR1 SGHKS, CDR2 YYEKEE (reference sequence). The CDR3 spells CASRRDGGWDEKLFF. As DNA, the CDR3 is TGTGCCAGCAGGCGGGACGGAGGGTGGGATGAAAAACTGTTTTTT.

This sequence joins TRBV7-3 and TRBJ1-1; 8 bases fit TRBD1. The CDR3 totals 15 residues. Germline V gene sequence: CDR1 SGHTA, CDR2 FQGTGA. Germline trimming cut 5 bases from V and 5 bases from J; bases unmatched to any gene: 10. The CDR3 here is CASSRSPTGETEAFF. CDR3 sequence (DNA): TGTGCCAGCAGCCGCTCCCCGACAGGGGAAACTGAAGCTTTCTTT.

The chain joins TRBV11-2 to TRBJ1-2; no clear D. The ends were cut back, 5 bases at V and 4 bases at J, with 11 bases in the middle. CDR3 size: 13 residues. CDR1 and CDR2 (germline): SGHAT, FQNNGV. CDR3 DNA: TGTGCCAGCAGCCCGGACGTATTCTATGGCTACACCTTC. Its translation is CASSPDVFYGYTF.

The rearrangement uses TRBV6-4 and TRBJ1-1, with a possible D match to TRBD1 (5 bases). Germline assignment: CDR1 MRHNA and CDR2 SNTAGT. The CDR3 runs 13 residues. Between the trimmed V and J ends, which lost 5 bases and 1 base, there was a span of 8 bases. Here the CDR3 reads CASSPGQNTEAFF. CDR3 nucleotides: TGTGCCAGCAGTCCGGGGCAGAACACTGAAGCTTTCTTT.

The chain employs TRBV5-4 and TRBJ2-2; the match to TRBD2 covers 11 bases. CDR3 length: 15 residues. CDR1 SGHNT and CDR2 YYREEE come from the germline V gene (reference sequence). V was pared by 4 bases and J by 3 bases, with 2 bases of the junction left unmatched. The CDR3 spells CASSTGLADTGELFF. The CDR3 nucleotides read TGTGCCAGCAGCACGGGACTAGCGGACACCGGGGAGCTGTTTTTT. The full variable domain, completed using reference TRBV5-4 and TRBJ2-2, is ETGVTQSPTHLIKTRGQQVTLRCSSQSGHNTVSWYQQALGQGPQFIFQYYREEENGRGNFPPRFSGLQFPNYSSELNVNALELDDSALYLCASSTGLADTGELFFGEGSRLTVL.

The chain is built from TRBV5-1 and TRBJ2-7, with 9 bases lining up with TRBD1. Germline CDR1 is SGHRS and CDR2 is YFSETQ. The CDR3 covers 14 residues. V lost 0 bases, J lost 6 bases, and 4 bases stayed unmatched. The CDR3 DNA reads TGCGCCAGCAGCTTGGACAGGGGGCGCAGCGAGCAGTACTTC. Protein: CASSLDRGRSEQYF.

The V call is TRBV18, the J call TRBJ2-7; no clear D. CDR1 is KGHSH, CDR2 LQKENI, per germline. V lost 3 bases, J lost 4 bases, and 13 bases lay in between. This CDR3 contains 14 residues. The CDR3 bases are TGTGCCAGCTCACCGTCGTATGTGGGGTACGAGCAGTACTTC. As protein: CASSPSYVGYEQYF.

The gene calls are TRBV11-2 and TRBJ1-6; D perhaps matches TRBD1 (6 bases). Germline loops: CDR1 SGHAT, CDR2 FQNNGV. Trimming cost V 1 base and J 9 bases, with 10 bases left between them. The CDR3 runs 14 residues. The CDR3 nucleotides are TGTGCCAGCAGCTTAGGACAGGATATTTCACCCCTCCACTTT. The encoded protein is CASSLGQDISPLHF.

The chain links TRBV5-1 to TRBJ2-1; 14 bases are a match to TRBD2. CDR1 SGHRS and CDR2 YFSETQ come from the germline V gene. With 5 bases clipped from V and 7 bases from J, the junction kept 5 bases outside the gene matches. This CDR3 is built from 15 residues. The CDR3 nucleotides are TGCGCCAGCAGAAAGGGACTAGCGGGGGAGAATGAGCAGTTCTTC. This translates into CASRKGLAGENEQFF.

CDR3 DNA sequence: TGTGCCAGCAGCTCGGACAGGGCGGCCCATGGCTACACCTTC. This encodes CASSSDRAAHGYTF. This sequence joins TRBV7-8 and TRBJ1-2; 8 bases are shared with TRBD1. Germline lookup yields CDR1 SGHVS and CDR2 FQNEAQ. Trimming cost V 4 bases and J 6 bases; bases outside gene matches: 7. The CDR3 extends over 14 amino acids.

This clone was seen a single time. This chain connects TRBV30 to TRBJ2-5, with 9 bases fitting TRBD2. With V trimmed by 3 bases and J by 6 bases, 5 bases remained unmatched. Germline values: CDR1 GTSNPN, CDR2 SVGIG (reference sequence). The CDR3 runs 13 residues. The CDR3 bases are TGTGCCTGGAGCGGACTAGCGTCAAAGACCCAGTACTTC. Protein product: CAWSGLASKTQYF.

This chain joins TRBV18 and TRBJ2-7; 9 bases match TRBD2. Per germline, CDR1 KGHSH and CDR2 LQKENI. V lost 4 bases, J lost 3 bases, and 7 bases stayed unmatched. The CDR3 spans 15 residues. Here the CDR3 DNA reads TGTGCCAGCTCACGGAGTAGCGGGGGACTCTACGAGCAGTACTTC. Protein: CASSRSSGGLYEQYF.

This clone occurred once. The rearrangement links TRBV6-1 to TRBJ1-5; no clear D. The germline V and J ends were trimmed by 1 base and 1 base, with 14 bases remaining between them. Germline V gene data show CDR1 as MNHNS and CDR2 as SASEGT. The CDR3 loop spans 17 amino acids. The chain's CDR3 is CASSEGAGFISNQPQHF. For the CDR3, the DNA is TGTGCCAGCAGTGAAGGGGCAGGTTTTATCAGCAATCAGCCCCAGCATTTT.

As regards this clone: The identical CDR3 is also encoded by other nucleotide sequences in the sample. The J gene is TRBJ2-2, the V gene TRBV2; 11 nucleotides align to TRBD2. Unmatched junction bases numbered 1, after V lost 4 bases and J lost 3 bases. The V gene's germline CDR1 is SNHLY and CDR2 FYNNEI. This CDR3 region has 15 residues. The CDR3 nucleotides read TGTGCCAGCAGTGTACTAGCGGGAGACACCGGGGAGCTGTTTTTT. Its protein is CASSVLAGDTGELFF. Together with reference TRBV2 and TRBJ2-2, the CDR3 gives the full variable domain: EPEVTQTPSHQVTQMGQEVILRCVPISNHLYFYWYRQILGQKVEFLVSFYNNEISEKSEIFDDQFSVERPDGSNFTLKIRSTKLEDSAMYFCASSVLAGDTGELFFGEGSRLTVL.

This chain uses TRBV7-2 with TRBJ1-1; the D is unclear. Trimming cost V 1 base and J 0 bases, with 9 bases left between them. CDR3 length equals 15 residues. Germline loops: CDR1 SGHTA, CDR2 FQGNSA. The CDR3 DNA sequence: TGTGCCAGCAGCTTAGGTACGACCTTGAACACTGAAGCTTTCTTT. Translated, it gives CASSLGTTLNTEAFF.

The chain recombines TRBV6-6 with TRBJ1-4; D ambiguous. V was trimmed by 6 bases and J by 5 bases, leaving 10 bases between them. Germline V gene data show CDR1 as MNHNY and CDR2 as SVGAGI (reference sequence). The CDR3 consists of 13 residues. The CDR3 nucleotides read TGTGCCAGCAGCCTTGGCGGGAATGAAAAACTGTTTTTT. Translation: CASSLGGNEKLFF.

The DNA of the CDR3 is TGTGCCAGCAGCTTAGAGCGGGGATCCAACTATGGCTACACCTTC. Residues: CASSLERGSNYGYTF. This chain uses TRBV7-8 with TRBJ1-2; D remains unclear. The V and J ends lost 1 base and 2 bases respectively, with 11 bases between them. This CDR3 comprises 15 residues. Germline V gene lookup returns CDR1 SGHVS and CDR2 FQNEAQ.

This clone was observed once. The genes are TRBV4-3 and TRBJ2-1, with 7 bases lining up with TRBD1. This CDR3 comprises 15 residues. V dropped 0 bases and J dropped 7; count of bases not matched to a gene: 6. CDR1 LGHNA and CDR2 YSLEER come from the germline V gene. The CDR3 DNA reads as TGCGCCAGCAGCCAAGATGGGGACAGAGGGAATGAGCAGTTCTTC. Translated: CASSQDGDRGNEQFF.

The chain couples TRBV9 to TRBJ2-7; 9 bases map to TRBD1. CDR3 size: 14 residues. Trimming removed 3 bases from V and 6 bases from J; junction bases left unmatched: 7. CDR1 and CDR2 from the germline V gene are SGDLS and YYNGEE. CDR3 bases: TGTGCCAGCAGCGCCGGGACAGGGACAGGCGAGCAGTACTTC. Its protein product is CASSAGTGTGEQYF.

This clone was recorded only once. The DNA of the CDR3 is TGTGCCAGCAGCTTAGGAATGACAGGGATTTCCTACGAGCAGTACTTC. Protein sequence: CASSLGMTGISYEQYF. The chain has TRBV7-2 and TRBJ2-7; 7 bases line up with TRBD1. The CDR3 is 16 amino acids. Trimming cost V 1 base and J 1 base; bases outside gene matches: 7. Germline lookup yields CDR1 SGHTA and CDR2 FQGNSA.

V and J are TRBV9 and TRBJ2-5, with D maybe TRBD2 (6 bases). With 3 bases removed from V and 4 bases from J, the gap between germline ends came to 19 bases. CDR1 is SGDLS and CDR2 is YYNGEE in the germline V gene. The length of the CDR3 is 16 residues. This CDR3 is CASSALGGSLGETQYF. In DNA, the CDR3 is TGTGCCAGCAGCGCTCTCGGGGGATCCCTCGGAGAGACCCAGTACTTC.

Regarding this clone: Other DNA sequences in the same sample also yield this CDR3. The rearrangement links TRBV28 to TRBJ2-5; weak D call: TRBD2 (6 bases). CDR1 and CDR2 from the germline V gene are MDHEN and SYDVKM. The CDR3 sequence is 14 residues long. V lost 5 bases, J lost 5 bases, and 15 bases lay in between. The CDR3 reads CASSPPPGRETQYF. CDR3 in DNA: TGTGCCAGCAGTCCGCCCCCAGGGAGGGAGACCCAGTACTTC.

CDR3 bases: TGTGCCAGTAGTACCCGGACAGACACTGAAGCTTTCTTT. This encodes CASSTRTDTEAFF. The genes are TRBV19 and TRBJ1-1; D is perhaps TRBD1 (6 bases). Germline V gives CDR1 LNHDA, CDR2 SQIVND (reference sequence). The CDR3 length is 13 residues. The V end was cut by 4 bases, the J end by 3 bases, with 9 bases between.

CDR3 in DNA: TGTGCCATCAGTCAGGACAGGGTCACAGATACGCAGTATTTT. Translating gives CAISQDRVTDTQYF. This chain connects TRBV10-3 to TRBJ2-3; 8 bases line up with TRBD1. Losses at the gene ends were 5 bases for V and 2 bases for J; bases not matched to a gene: 3. CDR3 length: 14 amino acids. The germline V gene encodes CDR1 ENHRY and CDR2 SYGVKD.

This chain uses TRBV7-9 with TRBJ2-5; possible D gene TRBD2, 5 bases. The V end lost 4 bases, the J end lost 5 bases, and 11 bases lay between the germline ends. Germline-derived CDR1 and CDR2 are SEHNR and FQNEAQ (reference sequence). The CDR3 has 13 amino acids. Here the CDR3 reads CASSSTRGETQYF. The CDR3 DNA reads TGTGCCAGCAGCTCGACAAGAGGGGAGACCCAGTACTTC. Full variable domain (rest looked up from reference TRBV7-9 and TRBJ2-5): DTGVSQNPRHKITKRGQNVTFRCDPISEHNRLYWYRQTLGQGPEFLTYFQNEAQLEKSRLLSDRFSAERPKGSFSTLEIQRTEQGDSAMYLCASSSTRGETQYFGPGTRLLVL.

This chain uses TRBV28 with TRBJ2-7; possible D gene TRBD2, 6 bases. V lost 7 bases to trimming and J lost 2 bases, with 12 bases between them. Germline V gene lookup returns CDR1 MDHEN and CDR2 SYDVKM. This CDR3 contains 13 residues. The chain's CDR3 is CASNGGTAYEQYF. The CDR3, as DNA: TGTGCCAGCAACGGAGGGACCGCCTACGAGCAGTACTTC.

V and J are TRBV5-1 and TRBJ1-1; perhaps TRBD1 as D (5 bases). Trimming removed 3 bases from V and 1 base from J, with 13 bases in between. Germline-derived CDR1 and CDR2 are SGHRS and YFSETQ. The CDR3 is 15 amino acids. The CDR3 nucleotides read TGCGCCAGCAGCTCTTCAGGGTTGTCGAACACTGAAGCTTTCTTT. Protein sequence: CASSSSGLSNTEAFF. Looking up the rest from reference TRBV5-1 and TRBJ1-1 gives the full variable domain: KAGVTQTPRYLIKTRGQQVTLSCSPISGHRSVSWYQQTPGQGLQFLFEYFSETQRNKGNFPGRFSGRQFSNSRSEMNVSTLELGDSALYLCASSSSGLSNTEAFFGQGTRLTVV.

The chain is built from TRBV7-2 and TRBJ2-1, with 8 bases matching TRBD2. The length of the CDR3 is 17 residues. The V gene end was trimmed by 0 bases and the J gene end by 0 bases; junction bases not matched to a gene: 4. Germline V gives CDR1 SGHTA, CDR2 FQGNSA. CDR3 in DNA: TGTGCCAGCAGCTTAGCGTTGGGACTAGGCTCCTACAATGAGCAGTTCTTC. This sequence encodes CASSLALGLGSYNEQFF.

The chain links TRBV5-1 to TRBJ1-4; D is ambiguous. V lost 4 bases to trimming and J lost 3 bases, with 13 bases between them. The CDR3 contains 15 residues. Germline V gene lookup returns CDR1 SGHRS and CDR2 YFSETQ. Here the CDR3 reads CASSARTVPNEKLFF. The CDR3 nucleotides are TGCGCCAGCAGCGCGAGGACGGTACCTAATGAAAAACTGTTTTTT.